The 24 T cell receptor beta chains given below trace back to one sample, sequenced in a study of blood T cell repertoires in COVID-19. Data came from immunoSEQ multiplex PCR; TCRdb stores just in-frame clones and leaves some out. The sample holds over 120,000 clones, 87% seen once. The sample consisted of peripheral blood. Source of these receptors: a man aged 45-65 years who had recovered from COVID-19.

V is TRBV14 and J is TRBJ2-5; D is possibly TRBD2 (6 bases). The CDR3 is 12 residues long. Germline V lookup: CDR1 SGHDN, CDR2 FVKESK. Trimming removed 8 bases at V and 5 bases at J, with 12 bases between. In DNA form, the CDR3 reads TGTGCCAGCCGGAGGGTTGGCGAGACCCAGTACTTC. It specifies CASRRVGETQYF.

The chain employs TRBV5-4 and TRBJ2-7; 12 bases are shared with TRBD2. The CDR3 sequence is 13 residues long. The V and J ends lost 4 bases and 6 bases, in that order; junction bases with no gene match: 2. CDR1 SGHNT and CDR2 YYREEE come from the germline V gene (reference sequence). The CDR3: CASSPGLAGEQYF. The CDR3 nucleotides read TGTGCCAGCAGCCCGGGACTAGCGGGCGAGCAGTACTTC.

The CDR3 here is CASSPTRTSGGAGTQYF. CDR3 coding DNA: TGTGCCAGCAGCCCCACTCGGACTAGCGGGGGGGCCGGCACGCAGTATTTT. The chain links TRBV7-6 to TRBJ2-3, with 15 nucleotides matching TRBD2. Germline CDR1 and CDR2: SGHVS and FNYEAQ. The CDR3 runs to 17 residues. The junction had 12 bases not matched to a gene; V was cut back by 5 bases and J by 9 bases.

The chain couples TRBV5-6 to TRBJ2-1; tentatively, D is TRBD1 (6 bases). This CDR3 spans 13 amino acids. Between the trimmed V and J ends, which lost 1 base and 8 bases, there was a span of 10 bases. Germline lookup yields CDR1 SGHDT and CDR2 YYEEEE. CDR3 protein: CASSLTGIDEQFF. The CDR3 nucleotides read TGTGCCAGCAGCTTGACAGGGATCGATGAGCAGTTCTTC.

This chain uses TRBV4-3 with TRBJ2-7, with D tentatively TRBD1 (5 bases). The CDR3 totals 15 residues. Looked up from germline, CDR1 is LGHNA and CDR2 is YSLEER. The germline V and J ends were trimmed by 0 bases and 1 base, with 10 bases remaining between them. The CDR3 protein is CASSQDFRDSYEQYF. For the CDR3, the DNA is TGCGCCAGCAGCCAAGATTTCAGGGATTCCTACGAGCAGTACTTC.

There are a few counts of this clone. This chain links TRBV5-8 with TRBJ1-1; D might be TRBD1 (5 bases). The CDR3 sequence is 12 residues long. Looked up from germline, CDR1 is SGHTS and CDR2 is YDEGEE. Between the trimmed V and J ends, which lost 4 bases and 6 bases, there was a span of 10 bases. CDR3 sequence: CASSQGAPEAFF. CDR3 DNA: TGTGCCAGCAGCCAAGGGGCACCTGAAGCTTTCTTT.

This chain connects TRBV30 to TRBJ2-3; D might be TRBD1 (5 bases). Germline CDR1 reads GTSNPN; CDR2 reads SVGIG (reference sequence). The CDR3 is made up of 14 amino acids. Between the trimmed V and J ends, which lost 4 bases and 0 bases, there was a span of 11 bases. This CDR3 reads CAWMTDLSTDTQYF. DNA of the CDR3: TGTGCCTGGATGACAGACCTTAGCACAGATACGCAGTATTTT.

The V call is TRBV5-1, the J call TRBJ2-6; 7 bases align to TRBD1. The CDR3 has 15 residues. The V gene's germline CDR1 is SGHRS and CDR2 YFSETQ. V shed 2 bases and J 2 bases; nucleotides not matched to a gene: 1. In nucleotides, the CDR3 is TGCGCCAGCAGCTTTACAGGGGCTGGGGCCAACGTCCTGACTTTC. The encoded protein is CASSFTGAGANVLTF.

The chain has TRBV12-3 or TRBV12-4 and TRBJ1-1; D is unclear. The CDR3 spans 12 residues. Trimming shortened V by 7 bases and J by 5 bases, and 11 bases separated the two germline ends. The CDR3 spells CASNTAGTEAFF. Here the CDR3 DNA reads TGTGCCAGCAACACCGCGGGGACTGAAGCTTTCTTT.

This clone was observed once. The chain is built from TRBV6-1 and TRBJ1-5, with 8 positions matching TRBD1. From germline, CDR1 is MNHNS and CDR2 SASEGT. The CDR3 has 16 amino acids. Losses at the gene ends were 0 bases for V and 7 bases for J; bases not matched to a gene: 8. The CDR3 DNA is TGTGCCAGCAGTGAAGCTCCCGGACAGGGCTACCAGCCCCAGCATTTT. It yields the protein CASSEAPGQGYQPQHF.

V usage is TRBV2 and J usage is TRBJ1-5; D uncertain. This CDR3 has 13 amino acids. Germline V gives CDR1 SNHLY, CDR2 FYNNEI. Trimming removed 2 bases at V and 2 bases at J, with 4 bases between. The CDR3 nucleotides are TGTGCCAGCAGTGAACAGGGCAATCAGCCCCAGCATTTT. It is translated as CASSEQGNQPQHF.

The J gene is TRBJ2-7, the V gene TRBV5-6; the match to TRBD1 covers 7 bases. The CDR3 loop spans 13 amino acids. J lost 7 bases, V lost 4 bases, and 8 bases had no gene match. CDR1 is SGHDT, CDR2 YYEEEE, per germline. The CDR3 DNA reads TGTGCCAGCAGCGCCGATGGACAGGTAGAGCAGTACTTC. Amino acid sequence: CASSADGQVEQYF.

The gene calls are TRBV12-5 and TRBJ1-1; possibly TRBD1 for D (5 bases). CDR3 length equals 17 residues. The germline CDR1 and CDR2 sequences are LGHNT and FRNRAP. The V and J ends lost 1 base and 4 bases respectively, with 19 bases between them. Here the CDR3 reads CASGLAKKGVLSTEAFF. CDR3 sequence (DNA): TGTGCTAGTGGTTTGGCCAAGAAAGGGGTCCTAAGCACTGAAGCTTTCTTT.

Worth noting for this clone: This sequence may be a read error, since a much larger clone differs from it by one base. Other DNA sequences of this sample code for an identical CDR3. The chain combines TRBV30 with TRBJ1-2, with D unresolved. V gave up 0 bases and J gave up 0 bases, with 5 bases separating them. The germline V gene encodes CDR1 GTSNPN and CDR2 SVGIG (reference sequence). The CDR3 length is 13 residues. The CDR3 here is CAWSVGANYGYTF. CDR3 DNA: TGTGCCTGGAGTGTCGGGGCTAACTATGGCTACACCTTC. Full variable domain (missing parts from reference TRBV30 and TRBJ1-2): SQTIHQWPATLVQPVGSPLSLECTVEGTSNPNLYWYRQAAGRGLQLLFYSVGIGQISSEVPQNLSASRPQDRQFILSSKKLLLSDSGFYLCAWSVGANYGYTFGSGTRLTVV.

This chain links TRBV19 with TRBJ2-2, with 8 positions matching TRBD2. The CDR3 runs 24 residues. Per the germline V gene, CDR1 is LNHDA and CDR2 is SQIVND (reference sequence). Trimming cost V 3 bases and J 0 bases; bases outside gene matches: 27. The CDR3 sequence is CASSIPFLYNSGVRTYANTGELFF. The CDR3 nucleotides read TGTGCCAGTAGTATCCCTTTTCTCTACAATAGCGGGGTAAGGACCTACGCGAACACCGGGGAGCTGTTTTTT.

The rearrangement uses TRBV11-2 and TRBJ2-1, with 10 bases that match TRBD1. This CDR3 is 15 amino acids long. Germline V gene lookup returns CDR1 SGHAT and CDR2 FQNNGV. V dropped 5 bases and J dropped 7; count of bases not matched to a gene: 8. Here the CDR3 reads CASSPRRGQGNEQFF. The CDR3 DNA sequence: TGTGCCAGCAGCCCGCGTAGGGGACAGGGGAATGAGCAGTTCTTC.

The V gene is TRBV4-1, the J gene TRBJ1-1; 7 bases map to TRBD1. Trimming took 5 bases from V and 1 from J; bases not matched to a gene: 13. The CDR3 has 17 residues. CDR1 and CDR2 from the germline V gene are MGHRA and YSYEKL. The CDR3: CASSNPFRDRQNTEAFF. CDR3 DNA: TGCGCCAGCAGCAACCCTTTCCGGGACAGACAGAACACTGAAGCTTTCTTT.

The CDR3 DNA is TGTGCCTCCTCGAAACAGTTTCCACCCGAAACCCACTTT. Translating gives CASSKQFPPETHF. This chain links TRBV30 with TRBJ1-6; D is undetermined. V dropped 7 bases and J dropped 18 bases, with 25 bases sitting between them. There are 13 residues in the CDR3. Germline-derived CDR1 and CDR2 are GTSNPN and SVGIG (reference sequence). Complete variable domain (other parts from reference TRBV30 and TRBJ1-6): SQTIHQWPATLVQPVGSPLSLECTVEGTSNPNLYWYRQAAGRGLQLLFYSVGIGQISSEVPQNLSASRPQDRQFILSSKKLLLSDSGFYLCASSKQFPPETHFGNGTRLTVT.

The chain has TRBV12-5 and TRBJ2-3, with D possibly being TRBD2 (5 bases). Germline loops: CDR1 LGHNT, CDR2 FRNRAP. There are 14 residues in the CDR3. V lost 4 bases to trimming and J lost 3 bases, with 11 bases between them. The CDR3 DNA reads as TGTGCTAGTGGTTCGACTCTAGCAACAGATACGCAGTATTTT. As protein: CASGSTLATDTQYF.

The CDR3 coding sequence is TGTGCCAGCAGCCTAGGGACTAGCGGTTACGAGCAGTACTTC. It is translated as CASSLGTSGYEQYF. The V and J genes are TRBV5-6 and TRBJ2-7; 11 bases map to TRBD2. The length of the CDR3 is 14 residues. The germline V gene has CDR1 SGHDT and CDR2 YYEEEE. V was pared by 4 bases and J by 4 bases, with 4 bases of the junction left unmatched.

The V and J genes are TRBV19 and TRBJ1-2; 8 bases fit TRBD1. V gave up 6 bases and J gave up 0 bases; unmatched junction bases: 3. This CDR3 is 14 amino acids long. CDR1 is LNHDA, CDR2 SQIVND, per germline (reference sequence). CDR3 nucleotides: TGTGCCAGTAGCAGGGGGCTTTCTAACTATGGCTACACCTTC. Its translation: CASSRGLSNYGYTF.

This chain uses TRBV18 with TRBJ2-6, with D possibly being TRBD1 (6 bases). The CDR3 spans 16 residues. Looked up from germline, CDR1 is KGHSH and CDR2 is LQKENI. V dropped 5 bases and J dropped 0 bases, with 11 bases sitting between them. For the CDR3, the DNA is TGTGCCAGCTCAACAGGGATCCACTCTGGGGCCAACGTCCTGACTTTC. Residues: CASSTGIHSGANVLTF.

This chain connects TRBV13 to TRBJ2-1; D is perhaps TRBD1 (6 bases). Germline CDR1 is PRHDT and CDR2 is FYEKMQ (reference sequence). The CDR3 runs to 17 residues. The V end was cut by 6 bases, the J end by 0 bases, with 18 bases between. CDR3 DNA sequence: TGTGCCAGCAGTTCCACACCGGGACACACCTCCTACAATGAGCAGTTCTTC. Its protein product is CASSSTPGHTSYNEQFF.

In DNA form, the CDR3 reads TGTGCCAGCAGTTACAACGGTCCTAGGGGTACTGAAGCTTTCTTT. This codes for CASSYNGPRGTEAFF. The V gene is TRBV6-2 or TRBV6-3, the J gene TRBJ1-1; possibly TRBD1 for D (5 bases). Trimming removed 2 bases at V and 5 bases at J, with 15 bases between. Germline V lookup: CDR1 MNHEY, CDR2 SVGEGT. The CDR3 spans 15 residues.